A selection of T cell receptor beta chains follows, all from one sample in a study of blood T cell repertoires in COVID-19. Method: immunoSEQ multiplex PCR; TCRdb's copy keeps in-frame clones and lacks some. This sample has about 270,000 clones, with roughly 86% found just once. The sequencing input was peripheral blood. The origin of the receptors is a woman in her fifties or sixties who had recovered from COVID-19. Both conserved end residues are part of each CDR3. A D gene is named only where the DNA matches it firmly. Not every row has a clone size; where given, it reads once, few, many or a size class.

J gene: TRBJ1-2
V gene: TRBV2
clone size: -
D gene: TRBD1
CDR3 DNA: TGTGCCAGCAGACCGGGACAGGGCAGTTTTGGCTACACCTTC
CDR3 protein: CASRPGQGSFGYTF

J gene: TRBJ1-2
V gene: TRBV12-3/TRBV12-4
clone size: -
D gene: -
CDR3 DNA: TGTGCCAGCAGTCCCTCGCAGGGCGGTGGCTACACCTTC
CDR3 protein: CASSPSQGGGYTF

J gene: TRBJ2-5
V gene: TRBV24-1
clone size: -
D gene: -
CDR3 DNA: TGTGCCACCAGTGGGACATCACAAGAGACCCAGTACTTC
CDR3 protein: CATSGTSQETQYF

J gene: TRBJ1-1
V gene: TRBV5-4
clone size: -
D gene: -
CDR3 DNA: TGTGCCAGCAGCTCCTCGCGGGGGCCAGAAGCTTTCTTT
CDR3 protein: CASSSSRGPEAFF

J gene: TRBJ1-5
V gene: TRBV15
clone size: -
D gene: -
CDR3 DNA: TGTGCCACCAGCAGAGACAGGGGCAATAGCAATCAGCCCCAGCATTTT
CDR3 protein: CATSRDRGNSNQPQHF

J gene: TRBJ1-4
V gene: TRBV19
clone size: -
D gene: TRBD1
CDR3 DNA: TGTGCCAGTAGGTGGACAGGAAGCGCAACTAATGAAAAACTGTTTTTT
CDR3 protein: CASRWTGSATNEKLFF

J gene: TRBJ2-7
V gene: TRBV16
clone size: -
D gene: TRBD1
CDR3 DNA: TGTGCCAGCAGCCAATCACGGACAGGGGGCCTCTACGAGCAGTACTTC
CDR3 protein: CASSQSRTGGLYEQYF

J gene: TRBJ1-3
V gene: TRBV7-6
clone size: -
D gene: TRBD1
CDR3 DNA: TGTGCCAGCAGCCCCGGGACAGCCTCTGGAAACACCATATATTTT
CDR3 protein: CASSPGTASGNTIYF

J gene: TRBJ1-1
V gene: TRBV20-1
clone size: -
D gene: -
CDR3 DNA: TGCAGTGCTAGTCGACAGTACAACACTGAAGCTTTCTTT
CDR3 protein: CSASRQYNTEAFF

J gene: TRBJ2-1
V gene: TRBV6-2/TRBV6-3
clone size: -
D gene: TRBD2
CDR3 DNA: TGTGCCAGCAGTTATAACAGCGGGGGGCGACAAAGGGAGCAGTTCTTC
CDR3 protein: CASSYNSGGRQREQFF

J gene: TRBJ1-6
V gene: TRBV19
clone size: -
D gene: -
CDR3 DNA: TGTGCCAGCAATCTTGGAGGTTCACCCCTCCACTTT
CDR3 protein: CASNLGGSPLHF

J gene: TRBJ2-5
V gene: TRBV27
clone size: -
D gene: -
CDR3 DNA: TGTGCCAGCAGTTTACCTCCGCGGGGCCCACCTTGGACCCAGTACTTC
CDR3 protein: CASSLPPRGPPWTQYF

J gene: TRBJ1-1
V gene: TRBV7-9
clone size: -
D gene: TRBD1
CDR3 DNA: TGTGCCAGCAGCACCACGCTGACAGGGGCCCGGGTGGCTTTCTTT
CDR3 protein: CASSTTLTGARVAFF

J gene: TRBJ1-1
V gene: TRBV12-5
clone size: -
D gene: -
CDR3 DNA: TGTGCTAGTGGGGGGGGAAGCACTGAAGCTTTCTTT
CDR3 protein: CASGGGSTEAFF

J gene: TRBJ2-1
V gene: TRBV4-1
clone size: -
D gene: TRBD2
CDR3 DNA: TGCGCCAGCAGCCAAGTCCTAGCGGGGGGGTTGAGCTCCTACAATGAGCAGTTCTTC
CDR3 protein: CASSQVLAGGLSSYNEQFF

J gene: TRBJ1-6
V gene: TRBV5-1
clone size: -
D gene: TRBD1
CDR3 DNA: TGCGCCAGCACCTTTGGACAGGGCAATTCACCCCTCCACTTT
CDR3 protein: CASTFGQGNSPLHF

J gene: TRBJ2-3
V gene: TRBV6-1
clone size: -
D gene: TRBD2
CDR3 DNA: TGTGCCAGCAGTGAGCTAGCGGGTTCTACTAGCACAGATACGCAGTATTTT
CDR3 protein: CASSELAGSTSTDTQYF

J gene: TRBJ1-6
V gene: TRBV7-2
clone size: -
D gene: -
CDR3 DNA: TGTGCCAGCAGCTTAAGGGCAGGGGCAGGTAATTCACCCCTCCACTTT
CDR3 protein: CASSLRAGAGNSPLHF

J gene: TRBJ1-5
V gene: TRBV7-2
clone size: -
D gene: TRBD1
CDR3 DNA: TGTGCCAGCAGCTTAGCAGGGGGCAAGAATCAGCCCCAGCATTTT
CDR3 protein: CASSLAGGKNQPQHF

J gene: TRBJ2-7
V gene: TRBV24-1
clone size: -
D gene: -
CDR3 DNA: TGTGCCACCAGTGGTAGGACCTGGAGGTACTACGAGCAGTACTTC
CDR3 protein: CATSGRTWRYYEQYF

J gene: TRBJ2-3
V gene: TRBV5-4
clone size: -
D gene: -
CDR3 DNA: TGTGCCAGCAGCTTCCCAGTTTCCAGCACAGATACGCAGTATTTT
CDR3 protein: CASSFPVSSTDTQYF

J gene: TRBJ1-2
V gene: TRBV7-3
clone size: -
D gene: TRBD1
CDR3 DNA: TGTGCCAGCAGCCAGGGGGTTAGGGGTGGCTACACCTTC
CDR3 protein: CASSQGVRGGYTF

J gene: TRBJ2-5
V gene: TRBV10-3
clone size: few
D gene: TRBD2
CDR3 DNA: TGTGCCATCAGTGGTAGCGGGGGGGGCGAGACCCAGTACTTC
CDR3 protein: CAISGSGGGETQYF

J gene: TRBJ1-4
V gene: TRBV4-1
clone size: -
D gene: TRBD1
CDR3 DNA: TGCGCCAGCAGTCCCGGGACAGGGTATAGAGGACTGTTTTTT
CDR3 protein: CASSPGTGYRGLFF

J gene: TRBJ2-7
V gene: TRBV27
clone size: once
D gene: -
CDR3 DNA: TGTGCCAGCAGTTTAGTTCCCAGAGGCGAGCAGTACTTC
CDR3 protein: CASSLVPRGEQYF

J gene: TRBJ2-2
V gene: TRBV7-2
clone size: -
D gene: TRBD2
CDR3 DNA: TGTGCCAGCAGCCCCCCATCTAGCGGGGGTAACACCGGGGAGCTGTTTTTT
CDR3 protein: CASSPPSSGGNTGELFF

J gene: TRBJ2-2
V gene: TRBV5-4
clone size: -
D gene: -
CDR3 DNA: TGTGCCAGCACCCCCTCCGGCAGGGGGAACACCGGGGAGCTGTTTTTT
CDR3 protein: CASTPSGRGNTGELFF

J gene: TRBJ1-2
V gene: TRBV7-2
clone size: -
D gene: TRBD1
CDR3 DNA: TGTGCCAGCAGCTTAGCTCGGACAGGGGTAGGCGGCTACACCTTC
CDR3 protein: CASSLARTGVGGYTF

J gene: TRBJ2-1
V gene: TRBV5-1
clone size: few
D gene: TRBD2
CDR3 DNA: TGCGCCAGCAGCTTCACTAGCGGGGGGGCTCCAAATGAGCAGTTCTTC
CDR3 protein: CASSFTSGGAPNEQFF

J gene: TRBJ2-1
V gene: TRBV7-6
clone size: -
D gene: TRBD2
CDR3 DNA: TGTGCCAGCAGCTTACTAGCGGCCGGTGGGGGTGAGCAGTTCTTC
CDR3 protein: CASSLLAAGGGEQFF

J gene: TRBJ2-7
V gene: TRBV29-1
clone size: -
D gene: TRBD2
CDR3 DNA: TGCAGCGTCACCGGGGGGTACTTAACCTACGAGCAGTACTTC
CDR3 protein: CSVTGGYLTYEQYF

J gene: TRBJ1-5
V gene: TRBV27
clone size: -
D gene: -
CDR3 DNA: TGTGCCAGCAAAATCATATCAGGGTTCAATCAGCCCCAGCATTTT
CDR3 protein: CASKIISGFNQPQHF

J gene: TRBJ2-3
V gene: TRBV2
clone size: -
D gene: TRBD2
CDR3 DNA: TGTGCCAGCAGTGGGGAGCGGGGGGCTAGCACAGATACGCAGTATTTT
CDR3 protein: CASSGERGASTDTQYF

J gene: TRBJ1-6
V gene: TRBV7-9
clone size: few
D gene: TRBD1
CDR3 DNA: TGTGCCAGCAGCTTCGGACAGGAGTCACCCCTCCACTTT
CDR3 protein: CASSFGQESPLHF

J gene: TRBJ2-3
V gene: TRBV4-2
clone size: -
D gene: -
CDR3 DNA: TGTGCCAGCAGCCAAGATACGGGGAGTGTGACAGATACGCAGTATTTT
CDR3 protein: CASSQDTGSVTDTQYF

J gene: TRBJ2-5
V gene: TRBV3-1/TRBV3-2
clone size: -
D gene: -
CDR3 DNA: TGTGCCAGCAGCCAGCTAGGTGCGTCCCAGTACTTC
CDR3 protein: CASSQLGASQYF

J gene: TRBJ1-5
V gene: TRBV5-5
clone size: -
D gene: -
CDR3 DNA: TGTGCCAGCAGCCAACAGGGCGTCGGCAATCAGCCCCAGCATTTT
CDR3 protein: CASSQQGVGNQPQHF

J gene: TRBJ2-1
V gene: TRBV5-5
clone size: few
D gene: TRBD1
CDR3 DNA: TGTGCCAGCAGCTTGCCGGAGGACAGGCGACGGTTCTTC
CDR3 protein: CASSLPEDRRRFF

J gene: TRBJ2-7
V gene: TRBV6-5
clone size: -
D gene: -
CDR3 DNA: TGTGCCAGCAGCCCCTCCGGGGGCGAGCAGTACTTC
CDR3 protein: CASSPSGGEQYF

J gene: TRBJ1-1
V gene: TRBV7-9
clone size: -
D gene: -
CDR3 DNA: TGTGCCAGCAGCTCGACGCAGGGATGGACTGAAGCTTTCTTT
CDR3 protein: CASSSTQGWTEAFF

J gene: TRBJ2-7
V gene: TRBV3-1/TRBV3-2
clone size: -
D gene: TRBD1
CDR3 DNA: TGTGCCAGCAGCCACGGCCGGGACAGGGGTTTGTACTTC
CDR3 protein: CASSHGRDRGLYF

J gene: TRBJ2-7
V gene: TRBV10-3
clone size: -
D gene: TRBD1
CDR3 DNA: TGTGCCATCAGTGGCGGGACAGGGACGTACGAGCAGTACTTC
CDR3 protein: CAISGGTGTYEQYF

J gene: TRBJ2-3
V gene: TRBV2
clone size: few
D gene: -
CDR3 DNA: TGTGCCAGCAGGGAGGGGGGGCTACCAGATACGCAGTATTTT
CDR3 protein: CASREGGLPDTQYF

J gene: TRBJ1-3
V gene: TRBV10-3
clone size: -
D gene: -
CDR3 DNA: TGTGCCATCAGTGATCGGCAGCGCTCTGGAAACACCATATATTTT
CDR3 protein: CAISDRQRSGNTIYF

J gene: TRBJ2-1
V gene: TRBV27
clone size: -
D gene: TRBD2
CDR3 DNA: TGTGCCAGCAGTCGTACTAGCGGGGGCTACAATGAGCAGTTCTTC
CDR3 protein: CASSRTSGGYNEQFF

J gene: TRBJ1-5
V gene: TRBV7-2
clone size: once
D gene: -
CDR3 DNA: TGTGCCAGCAGCTCCCGGGACAACAATCAGCCCCAGCATTTT
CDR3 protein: CASSSRDNNQPQHF

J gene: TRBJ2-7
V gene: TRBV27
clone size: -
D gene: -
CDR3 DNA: TGTGCCAGCAGTCCCACTCGCCCTGACGGAGGCAGAGAGCAGTACTTC
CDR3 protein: CASSPTRPDGGREQYF

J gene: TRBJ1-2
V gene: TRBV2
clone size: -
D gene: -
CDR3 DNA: TGTGCCAGCAGTGAGTTGGGGGCGGTCTATGGCTACACCTTC
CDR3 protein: CASSELGAVYGYTF

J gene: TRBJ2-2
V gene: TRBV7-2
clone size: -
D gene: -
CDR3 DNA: TGTGCCAGCAGCTTAGGGCGGGGCGGAGAAACCGGGGAGCTGTTTTTT
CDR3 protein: CASSLGRGGETGELFF

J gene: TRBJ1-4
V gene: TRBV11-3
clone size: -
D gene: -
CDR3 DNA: TGTGCCAGCAGCCCAAGAATGACAGATGTGGAGGAAAAACTGTTTTTT
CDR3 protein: CASSPRMTDVEEKLFF

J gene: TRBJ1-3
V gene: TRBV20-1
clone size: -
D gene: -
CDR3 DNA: TGCAGTGCTAGTGGGGCAGGTACTGGAAACACCATATATTTT
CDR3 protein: CSASGAGTGNTIYF

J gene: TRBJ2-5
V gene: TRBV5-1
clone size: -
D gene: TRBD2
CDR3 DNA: TGCGCCAGCAGCTCGGGGAGGGTGAGTCGAGAGACCCAGTACTTC
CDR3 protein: CASSSGRVSRETQYF

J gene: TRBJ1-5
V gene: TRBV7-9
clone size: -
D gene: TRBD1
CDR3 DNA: TGTGCCAGCAGCCTCGGGACAGGGGAACCCCAGCATTTT
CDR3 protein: CASSLGTGEPQHF

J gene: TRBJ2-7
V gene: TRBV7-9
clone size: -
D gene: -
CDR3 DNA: TGTGCCAGCAGCTTAGGAACACCTTACTACGAGCAGTACTTC
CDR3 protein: CASSLGTPYYEQYF

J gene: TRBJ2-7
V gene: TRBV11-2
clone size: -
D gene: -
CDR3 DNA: TGTGCCAGCAGCTTAAACCGACCCCGACGGGAGTACTTC
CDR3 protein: CASSLNRPRREYF

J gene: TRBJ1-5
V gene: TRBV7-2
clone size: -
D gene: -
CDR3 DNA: TGTGCCAGCAGCTTACAGATAGTGGAGAGCAATCAGCCCCAGCATTTT
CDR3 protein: CASSLQIVESNQPQHF

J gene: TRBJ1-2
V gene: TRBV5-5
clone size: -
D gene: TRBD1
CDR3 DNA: TGTGCCAGCAGCCCGGACAGGGTCTATGGCTACACCTTC
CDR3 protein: CASSPDRVYGYTF

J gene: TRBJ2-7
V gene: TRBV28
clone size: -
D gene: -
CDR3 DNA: TGTGCCAGCAGTCGGACTTCCCGCTCCTACGAGCAGTACTTC
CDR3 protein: CASSRTSRSYEQYF